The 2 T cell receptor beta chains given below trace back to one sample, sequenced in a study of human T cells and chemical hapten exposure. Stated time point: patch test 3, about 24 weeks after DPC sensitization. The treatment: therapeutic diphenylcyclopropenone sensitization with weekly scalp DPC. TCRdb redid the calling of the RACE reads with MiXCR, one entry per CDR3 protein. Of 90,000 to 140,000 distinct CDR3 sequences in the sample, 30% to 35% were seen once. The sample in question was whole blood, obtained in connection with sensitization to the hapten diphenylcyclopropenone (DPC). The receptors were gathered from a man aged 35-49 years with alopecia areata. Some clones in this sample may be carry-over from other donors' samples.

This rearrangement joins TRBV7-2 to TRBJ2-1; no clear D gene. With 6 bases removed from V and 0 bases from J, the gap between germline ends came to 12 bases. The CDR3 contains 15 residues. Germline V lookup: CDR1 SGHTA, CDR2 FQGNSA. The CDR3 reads CASSPTVFSYNEQFF. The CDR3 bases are TGTGCCAGCAGTCCCACGGTCTTCTCCTACAATGAGCAGTTCTTC.

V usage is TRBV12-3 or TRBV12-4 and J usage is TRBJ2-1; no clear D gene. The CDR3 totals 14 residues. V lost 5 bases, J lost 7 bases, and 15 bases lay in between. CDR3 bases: TGTGCCAGCAGTCCTCGGGCCCAACTTAATGAGCAGTTCTTC. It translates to CASSPRAQLNEQFF.